A single sample is the source of the 21 T cell receptor beta chains below, sequenced in a study of CD8+CD57+ T cells in acquired aplastic anemia. CDR3 and TCR beta VDJ profiling relied on a genomic DNA template. Using its own MiXCR run on the reads, TCRdb lists one record per CDR3 protein. The sample lists hundreds of thousands of distinct CDR3 sequences; around 30% were seen once. Patients selected for sequencing had displayed CD8+CD57+ cell expansion by flow cytometry. Sequencing was done on a sample of sorted CD4+, CD8+, or CD8+CD57+ T cells (not recorded which) from PBMCs. These TCRs come from a human donor with aplastic anemia.

The J gene is TRBJ2-7, the V gene TRBV3-1; 9 bases match TRBD2. Germline V CDR1 and CDR2: LGHDT, YNNKEL (reference sequence). With V trimmed by 4 bases and J by 7 bases, 8 bases remained unmatched. The CDR3 is 14 amino acids. In DNA form, the CDR3 reads TGTGCCAGCAGCCGGCTAGCGGGAATGACTGAGCAGTACTTC. It yields the protein CASSRLAGMTEQYF.

The table lists this clonotype with many counts. The chain links TRBV7-2 to TRBJ2-1; the D is unclear. CDR1 and CDR2 (germline): SGHTA, FQGNSA. This CDR3 comprises 15 residues. V dropped 9 bases and J dropped 4 bases, with 19 bases sitting between them. The CDR3 sequence is CASSPEVTGYNEQFF. Here the CDR3 DNA reads TGTGCCAGTAGCCCCGAAGTCACTGGGTACAATGAGCAGTTCTTC.

The DNA for the CDR3 is TGCAGTGCTAGAGACCTGCGATTCTTTGCTCAGCAGTTCTTC. This encodes CSARDLRFFAQQFF. The chain recombines TRBV20-1 with TRBJ2-1; D not resolved. Germline V lookup: CDR1 DFQATT, CDR2 SNEGSKA (reference sequence). V was clipped by 0 bases and J by 11 bases, with 17 bases between them. The CDR3 totals 14 residues.

In its sample, this clonotype was seen a few times. This chain uses TRBV29-1 with TRBJ2-3; TRBD1 agrees at 9 bases. The CDR3 spans 14 residues. Germline CDR1 SQVTM, CDR2 ANQGSEA. Trimming cost V 6 bases and J 2 bases; bases outside gene matches: 6. In DNA, the CDR3 is TGCAGCGTAGACGGACAGGGGTACACAGATACGCAGTATTTT. It encodes CSVDGQGYTDTQYF.

This clonotype appeared a few times. J is TRBJ1-5 and V is TRBV20-1; no clear D gene. CDR3 size: 13 residues. Looked up from germline, CDR1 is DFQATT and CDR2 is SNEGSKA (reference sequence). V was clipped by 3 bases and J by 4 bases, with 10 bases between them. The CDR3 bases are TGCAGTGCTAGTTCCGGGGTTAATCAGCCCCAGCATTTT. This codes for CSASSGVNQPQHF.

A single count supports this clonotype. Written as DNA, the CDR3 is TGTGCCACCAGCAGAGATGTGGGGGCGGGACAGAACTACGAGCAGTACTTC. This gives the protein CATSRDVGAGQNYEQYF. The chain is built from TRBV15 and TRBJ2-7; weak D call: TRBD1 (7 bases). CDR3 length: 17 amino acids. V lost 0 bases to trimming and J lost 3 bases, with 18 bases between them. CDR1 LNHNV and CDR2 YYDKDF come from the germline V gene (reference sequence).

The chain combines TRBV29-1 with TRBJ2-7; a possible D gene is TRBD2 (6 bases). V was clipped by 6 bases and J by 9 bases, with 21 bases between them. The CDR3 runs 13 residues. Germline V lookup: CDR1 SQVTM, CDR2 ANQGSEA. This chain's CDR3 is CSVGTSLGNGQYF. The CDR3 DNA reads TGCAGCGTCGGGACTTCCCTCGGCAATGGGCAGTACTTC.

This chain uses TRBV5-1 with TRBJ2-7; TRBD1 agrees at 7 bases. V gave up 2 bases and J gave up 1 base; unmatched junction bases: 9. The germline V gene has CDR1 SGHRS and CDR2 YFSETQ. The CDR3 covers 16 residues. In DNA, the CDR3 is TGCGCCAGCAGCTTCACCCGGGACAGCTTGTCCTACGAGCAGTACTTC. Translating it yields CASSFTRDSLSYEQYF. The full variable domain, its missing parts supplied by reference TRBV5-1 and TRBJ2-7, is KAGVTQTPRYLIKTRGQQVTLSCSPISGHRSVSWYQQTPGQGLQFLFEYFSETQRNKGNFPGRFSGRQFSNSRSEMNVSTLELGDSALYLCASSFTRDSLSYEQYFGPGTRLTVT.

This clonotype was picked up many times. This chain links TRBV29-1 with TRBJ1-1; 9 nucleotides line up with TRBD1. Trimming at V came to 0 bases and at J to 5 bases, leaving 10 bases not matched to a gene. This CDR3 spans 16 amino acids. Germline-derived CDR1 and CDR2 are SQVTM and ANQGSEA. Here the CDR3 reads CSVEDREQGARTEAFF. The CDR3 bases are TGCAGCGTTGAAGATCGCGAACAGGGGGCGCGGACTGAAGCTTTCTTT.

A few counts support this clonotype. This chain uses TRBV11-1 with TRBJ1-3; 7 nucleotides align to TRBD1. The CDR3 sequence is 16 residues long. Germline assignment: CDR1 SGHAT and CDR2 FQDESV (reference sequence). The V segment lost 0 bases and the J segment 0 bases; nucleotides outside the gene matches: 2. The CDR3 DNA follows: TGTGCCAGCAGCTTAGCGGGGACAGTCTCTGGAAACACCATATATTTT. Amino acids: CASSLAGTVSGNTIYF.

Comments on this clonotype: The junction departs from germline at one end; a sequencing error may be responsible. The chain recombines TRBV5-5 with TRBJ1-1, with D possibly being TRBD1 (5 bases). Germline V lookup: CDR1 SGHKS, CDR2 YYEKEE (reference sequence). There are 15 residues in the CDR3. Written as DNA, the CDR3 is TGTGCCAGCAGCAATCGAGGGCAGGGAAAGGCTGAAGCTTCCTTT. It translates to CASSNRGQGKAEASF.

The chain is built from TRBV2 and TRBJ1-2; 7 nucleotides line up with TRBD1. The CDR3 is made up of 14 amino acids. From germline, CDR1 is SNHLY and CDR2 FYNNEI. V trimming: 5 bases; J trimming: 3 bases; junction bases outside the gene matches: 6. CDR3 bases: TGTGCCAGCAGTTTATGGCAGGGGGACTATGGCTACACCTTC. Residues: CASSLWQGDYGYTF.

V is TRBV5-1 and J is TRBJ2-5; 14 bases agree with TRBD2. After removal of 3 bases from V and 5 bases from J, the junction contained 6 bases not matched to a gene. This CDR3 is built from 16 residues. CDR1 is SGHRS and CDR2 is YFSETQ in the germline V gene. CDR3 region: CASSSGGLAGEETQYF. The DNA for the CDR3 is TGCGCCAGCAGCTCGGGGGGACTAGCGGGAGAGGAGACCCAGTACTTC.

This clonotype was recorded at least ten times. The V gene is TRBV24-1, the J gene TRBJ1-5, with 7 bases matching TRBD1. The V gene's germline CDR1 is KGHDR and CDR2 SFDVKD. CDR3 size: 16 residues. V gave up 3 bases and J gave up 4 bases; unmatched junction bases: 8. DNA of the CDR3: TGTGCCACCAGTGATCAATCCGACAGGGAGAATCAGCCCCAGCATTTT. Residues: CATSDQSDRENQPQHF.

This clonotype was observed a handful of times. J is TRBJ1-5 and V is TRBV3-1, with D perhaps matching TRBD1 (5 bases). Germline lookup yields CDR1 LGHDT and CDR2 YNNKEL (reference sequence). Trimming took 1 base from V and 2 from J, leaving 9 bases between them. The CDR3 covers 15 residues. This CDR3 is CASSQASQGNQPQHF. The CDR3 DNA follows: TGTGCCAGCAGCCAAGCCTCACAGGGCAATCAGCCCCAGCATTTT.

The CDR3 protein is CASSDPGQGSDGYTF. CDR3 DNA sequence: TGTGCCAGCAGTGATCCGGGACAGGGTAGTGATGGCTACACCTTC. The rearrangement links TRBV25-1 to TRBJ1-2; 9 bases align to TRBD1. Looked up from germline, CDR1 is MGHDK and CDR2 is SYGVNS. The CDR3 covers 15 residues. Trimming at V came to 3 bases and at J to 6 bases, leaving 8 bases not matched to a gene.

The rearrangement links TRBV30 to TRBJ2-7; TRBD1 matches 8 bases. This CDR3 has 16 residues. Per the germline V gene, CDR1 is GTSNPN and CDR2 is SVGIG (reference sequence). With 3 bases clipped from V and 4 bases from J, the junction kept 14 bases outside the gene matches. The CDR3 DNA sequence: TGTGCCTGGAGACCTAGGACAGGGACTTCTTCTTACGAGCAGTACTTC. This sequence encodes CAWRPRTGTSSYEQYF.

This clonotype was picked up many times. The chain carries TRBV7-9 and TRBJ1-1; D remains unclear. This CDR3 spans 12 amino acids. Per germline, CDR1 SEHNR and CDR2 FQNEAQ (reference sequence). Between the trimmed V and J ends, which lost 5 bases and 1 base, there was a span of 5 bases. The CDR3 spells CASSRENTEAFF. In DNA, the CDR3 is TGTGCCAGCAGCCGGGAGAACACTGAAGCTTTCTTT.

This clonotype was counted a few times. The chain uses TRBV5-1 and TRBJ1-1; 7 bases map to TRBD1. Germline CDR1 reads SGHRS; CDR2 reads YFSETQ. The CDR3 contains 17 residues. Trimming cost V 5 bases and J 1 base; bases outside gene matches: 14. CDR3 protein: CASRPLKPGQSNTEAFF. The DNA of the CDR3 is TGCGCCAGCAGGCCCCTAAAACCGGGACAGTCGAACACTGAAGCTTTCTTT.

J is TRBJ1-1 and V is TRBV29-1, with D unclear. V gave up 4 bases and J gave up 9 bases, with 12 bases separating them. This CDR3 spans 11 amino acids. Germline CDR1 SQVTM, CDR2 ANQGSEA. The CDR3, as DNA: TGCAGCGTTGGAAATCCGTCCCAAGCTTTCTTT. This gives the protein CSVGNPSQAFF.

In this sample, this clonotype turned up a few times. V usage is TRBV9 and J usage is TRBJ2-1; no firm D call. V lost 1 base to trimming and J lost 0 bases, with 8 bases between them. CDR3 size: 15 residues. Germline CDR1 is SGDLS and CDR2 is YYNGEE. The CDR3 here is CASSVHQLSYNEQFF. In nucleotides, the CDR3 is TGTGCCAGCAGCGTACATCAGCTCTCCTACAATGAGCAGTTCTTC.